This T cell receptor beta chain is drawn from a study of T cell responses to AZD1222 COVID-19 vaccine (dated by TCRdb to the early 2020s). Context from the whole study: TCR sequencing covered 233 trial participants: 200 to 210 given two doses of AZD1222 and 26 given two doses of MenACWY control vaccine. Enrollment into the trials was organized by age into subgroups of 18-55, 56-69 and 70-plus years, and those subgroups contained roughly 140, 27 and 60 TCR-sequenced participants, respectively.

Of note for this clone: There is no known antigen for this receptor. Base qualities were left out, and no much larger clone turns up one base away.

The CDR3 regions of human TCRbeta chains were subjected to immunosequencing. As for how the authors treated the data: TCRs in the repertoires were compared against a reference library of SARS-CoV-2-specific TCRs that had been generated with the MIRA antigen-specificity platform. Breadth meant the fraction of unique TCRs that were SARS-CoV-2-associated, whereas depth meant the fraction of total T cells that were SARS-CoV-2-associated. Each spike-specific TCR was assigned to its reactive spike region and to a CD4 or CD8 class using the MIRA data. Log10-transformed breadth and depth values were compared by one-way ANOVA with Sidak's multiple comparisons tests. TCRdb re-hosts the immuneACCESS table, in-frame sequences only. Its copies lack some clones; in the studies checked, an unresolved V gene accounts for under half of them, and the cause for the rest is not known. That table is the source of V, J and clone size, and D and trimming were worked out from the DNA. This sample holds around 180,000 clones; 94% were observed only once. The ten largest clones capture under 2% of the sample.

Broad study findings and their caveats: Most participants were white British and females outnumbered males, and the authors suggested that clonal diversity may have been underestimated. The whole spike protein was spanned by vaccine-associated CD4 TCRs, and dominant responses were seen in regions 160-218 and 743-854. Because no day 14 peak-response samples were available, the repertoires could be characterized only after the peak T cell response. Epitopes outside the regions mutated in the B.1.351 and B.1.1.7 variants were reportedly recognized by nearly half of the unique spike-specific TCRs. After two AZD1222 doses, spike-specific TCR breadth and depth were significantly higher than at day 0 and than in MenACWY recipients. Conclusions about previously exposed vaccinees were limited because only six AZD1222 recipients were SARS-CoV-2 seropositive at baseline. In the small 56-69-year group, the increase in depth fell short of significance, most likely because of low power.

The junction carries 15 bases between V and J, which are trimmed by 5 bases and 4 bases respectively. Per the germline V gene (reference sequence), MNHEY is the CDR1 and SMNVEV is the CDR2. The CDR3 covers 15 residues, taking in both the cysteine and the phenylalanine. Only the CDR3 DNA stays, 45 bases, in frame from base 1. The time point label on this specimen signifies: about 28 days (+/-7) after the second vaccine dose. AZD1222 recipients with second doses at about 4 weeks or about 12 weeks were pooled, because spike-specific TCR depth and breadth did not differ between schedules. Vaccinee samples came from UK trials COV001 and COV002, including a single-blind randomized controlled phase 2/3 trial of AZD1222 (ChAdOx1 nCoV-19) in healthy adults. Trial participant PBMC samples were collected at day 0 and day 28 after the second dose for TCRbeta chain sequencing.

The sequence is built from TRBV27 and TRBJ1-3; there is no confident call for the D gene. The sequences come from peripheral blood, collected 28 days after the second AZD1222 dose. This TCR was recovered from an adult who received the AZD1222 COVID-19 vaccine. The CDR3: CASSPGSYSGNTIYF. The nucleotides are TGTGCCAGCAGTCCCGGATCATACTCCGGAAACACCATATATTTT.